Reported below is one T cell receptor (beta chain). This sample stems from a study of blood T cell repertoires in COVID-19. The method was immunoSEQ multiplex PCR; TCRdb's version includes in-frame clones alone and lacks a portion of them. This table has about 75,000 clones, under 80% appearing once. This CDR3 comprises 15 residues. V lost 4 bases and J lost 5; bases outside the gene matches: 8. Germline CDR1 is SGHRS and CDR2 is YFSETQ. Sequencing input: peripheral blood. This sequence was found in a human donor with acute or convalescent COVID-19. The donor label of this sample is uncertain. This chain links TRBV5-1 with TRBJ2-3, with TRBD2 matching over 9 bases. CDR3 protein: CASSPVAGEGDTQYF. CDR3 bases: TGCGCCAGCAGCCCAGTAGCGGGAGAGGGAGATACGCAGTATTTT.